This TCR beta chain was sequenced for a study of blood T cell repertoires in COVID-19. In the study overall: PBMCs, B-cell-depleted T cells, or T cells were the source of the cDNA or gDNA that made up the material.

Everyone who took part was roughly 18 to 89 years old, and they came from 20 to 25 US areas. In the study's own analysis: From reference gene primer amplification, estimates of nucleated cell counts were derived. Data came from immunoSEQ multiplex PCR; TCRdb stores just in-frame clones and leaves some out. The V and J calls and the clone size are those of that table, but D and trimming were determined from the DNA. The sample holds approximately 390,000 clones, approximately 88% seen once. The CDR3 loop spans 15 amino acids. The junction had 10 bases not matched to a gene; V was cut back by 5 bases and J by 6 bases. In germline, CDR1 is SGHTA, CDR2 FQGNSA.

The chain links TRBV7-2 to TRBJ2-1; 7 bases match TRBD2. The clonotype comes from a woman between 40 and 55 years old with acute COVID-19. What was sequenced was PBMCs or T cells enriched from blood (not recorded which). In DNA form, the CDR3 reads TGTGCCAGCAGCCTCGAAGGACTAGGTCTCAATGAGCAGTTCTTC. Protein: CASSLEGLGLNEQFF. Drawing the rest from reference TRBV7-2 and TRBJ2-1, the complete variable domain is GAGVSQSPSNKVTEKGKDVELRCDPISGHTALYWYRQSLGQGLEFLIYFQGNSAPDKSGLPSDRFSAERTGGSVSTLTIQRTQQEDSAVYLCASSLEGLGLNEQFFGPGTRLTVL.